A single sample is the source of the 16 T cell receptor beta chains below, sequenced in a study of spatial heterogeneity in lung cancer. Using its own MiXCR run on the 5' RACE reads, TCRdb lists one record per CDR3 protein. The sample lists over 95,000 distinct CDR3 sequences; 10% to 13% were seen once. Time point noted: blood at routine non-recurrence follow-up after resection. The specimen was PBMCs, collected at follow-up. The receptors derive from a female donor with early-stage non-small cell lung cancer.

This clonotype was observed at least ten times. The chain employs TRBV20-1 and TRBJ1-5; 7 bases map to TRBD1. The germline CDR1 and CDR2 sequences are DFQATT and SNEGSKA (reference sequence). V lost 6 bases to trimming and J lost 0 bases; unmatched junction nucleotides: 2. There are 13 residues in the CDR3. The CDR3 sequence is CSAGTASNQPQHF. The CDR3 DNA reads as TGCAGTGCCGGGACAGCTAGCAATCAGCCCCAGCATTTT.

Of note for this clonotype: At one of its ends the junction is not consistent with the germline gene, which may arise from a read error. V is TRBV28 and J is TRBJ2-1, with D perhaps TRBD2 (5 bases). This CDR3 is 14 amino acids long. The germline gives CDR1 MDHEN, CDR2 SYDVKM. CDR3 in amino acids: CAGSLRETYNEQFF. For the CDR3, the DNA is TGTGCCGGCAGTTTAAGGGAGACCTACAATGAGCAGTTCTTC.

A few counts support this clonotype. V usage is TRBV24-1 and J usage is TRBJ1-2, with 7 bases identical to TRBD1. This CDR3 spans 14 amino acids. CDR1 and CDR2 (germline): KGHDR, SFDVKD. V trimming: 3 bases; J trimming: 4 bases; junction bases outside the gene matches: 4. The CDR3 reads CATSDAGQFYGYTF. CDR3 sequence (DNA): TGTGCCACCAGTGATGCGGGACAGTTCTATGGCTACACCTTC.

The table lists this clonotype with many counts. This CDR3 is CASSVGIAKNIQYF. The DNA for the CDR3 is TGTGCCAGCAGTGTTGGTATAGCCAAAAACATTCAGTACTTC. The chain links TRBV2 to TRBJ2-4; D not resolved. The CDR3 contains 14 residues. Germline CDR1 and CDR2: SNHLY and FYNNEI. V dropped 4 bases and J dropped 0 bases, with 7 bases sitting between them.

This clonotype was recorded a few times. This chain connects TRBV7-8 to TRBJ2-2, with 8 positions matching TRBD1. This CDR3 spans 14 amino acids. CDR1 is SGHVS and CDR2 is FQNEAQ in the germline V gene. V shed 8 bases, J shed 6 bases, and the junction held 8 bases outside the gene matches. In DNA form, the CDR3 reads TGTGCCAGCCTTGGACAGGGAGTATCCGGGGAGCTGTTTTTT. This codes for CASLGQGVSGELFF.

Only a few counts were recorded for this clonotype. This chain joins TRBV7-8 and TRBJ1-1; D is unclear. Germline values: CDR1 SGHVS, CDR2 FQNEAQ. V was cut by 1 base and J by 0 bases, with 9 bases left in between. The CDR3 runs to 15 residues. DNA for the CDR3: TGTGCCAGCAGCTTAGATCGGACGGTGAACACTGAAGCTTTCTTT. Translated: CASSLDRTVNTEAFF.

The chain joins TRBV9 to TRBJ1-2; tentatively, D is TRBD1 (5 bases). Trimming left V 3 bases short and J 2 bases short, with 17 bases between. The CDR3 contains 16 residues. CDR1 is SGDLS, CDR2 YYNGEE, per germline. CDR3 bases: TGTGCCAGCAGCGGATTCCCCACAGGTGAAAACTATGGCTACACCTTC. Amino acid sequence: CASSGFPTGENYGYTF.

This clonotype was observed a handful of times. The chain has TRBV7-2 and TRBJ2-1; D uncertain. This CDR3 has 15 amino acids. From germline, CDR1 is SGHTA and CDR2 FQGNSA. V shed 3 bases and J shed 4 bases, with 13 bases lying between them. The CDR3 region has the DNA TGTGCCAGCAGCTTCCGAGGTGGTGGGTACAATGAGCAGTTCTTC. Residues: CASSFRGGGYNEQFF.

The chain uses TRBV7-6 and TRBJ1-5; D is perhaps TRBD1 (6 bases). This CDR3 is built from 14 residues. V was clipped by 2 bases and J by 7 bases, with 12 bases between them. The germline CDR1 and CDR2 sequences are SGHVS and FNYEAQ. CDR3 nucleotide sequence: TGTGCCAGCAGCTTATGGGGGCCTAGGCAGCCCCAGCATTTT. Its protein product is CASSLWGPRQPQHF.

The chain has TRBV11-2 and TRBJ1-1; D uncertain. Germline-derived CDR1 and CDR2 are SGHAT and FQNNGV. The CDR3 has 16 amino acids. V was pared by 0 bases and J by 10 bases, with 21 bases between. The CDR3 region is CASSLDSLRAGKLAFF. In DNA, the CDR3 is TGTGCCAGCAGCTTAGATTCCCTGCGGGCCGGGAAACTAGCTTTCTTT.

The V and J genes are TRBV12-3 or TRBV12-4 and TRBJ2-1; 13 positions agree with TRBD2. J lost 4 bases, V lost 6 bases, and 12 bases had no gene match. CDR3 length equals 18 residues. In nucleotides, the CDR3 is TGTGCCAGCAGCCCGGGACTAGCGGGACCCCTCCCTTACAATGAGCAGTTCTTC. This codes for CASSPGLAGPLPYNEQFF.

This clonotype was seen repeatedly, ten times or more. The chain uses TRBV5-1 and TRBJ2-5, with D tentatively TRBD1 or TRBD2 (5 bases each). Trimming shortened V by 2 bases and J by 3 bases, and 14 bases separated the two germline ends. CDR3 length: 15 residues. CDR1 is SGHRS, CDR2 YFSETQ, per germline. CDR3: CASSLPGTAEETQYF. In nucleotides, the CDR3 is TGCGCCAGCAGCTTACCCGGGACGGCCGAAGAGACCCAGTACTTC.

This clonotype was picked up many times. The genes are TRBV7-2 and TRBJ2-5; the D is unclear. The CDR3 extends over 14 amino acids. CDR1 SGHTA and CDR2 FQGNSA come from the germline V gene. Trimming removed 3 bases from V and 7 bases from J, with 15 bases in between. The CDR3 protein is CASSFAIGPSTQYF. DNA for the CDR3: TGTGCCAGCAGCTTCGCGATCGGACCGTCGACCCAGTACTTC.

This clonotype was picked up many times. V and J are TRBV7-9 and TRBJ1-2, with TRBD1 matching over 7 bases. The CDR3 extends over 14 amino acids. Germline trimming cut 6 bases from V and 4 bases from J; bases unmatched to any gene: 8. The germline V gene encodes CDR1 SEHNR and CDR2 FQNEAQ (reference sequence). The CDR3 coding sequence is TGTGCCAGCAGGGTGACAGGGAAGAGCTATGGCTACACCTTC. Amino acids: CASRVTGKSYGYTF.

This clonotype was seen a handful of times. The chain couples TRBV2 to TRBJ2-1; 7 bases are shared with TRBD2. This CDR3 is built from 14 residues. Germline V gives CDR1 SNHLY, CDR2 FYNNEI. The V and J ends lost 6 bases and 6 bases, in that order; junction bases with no gene match: 8. The CDR3 sequence: CASRAGENLNEQFF. In DNA, the CDR3 is TGTGCCAGCAGGGCGGGAGAGAATCTCAATGAGCAGTTCTTC.

There are many counts of this clonotype. The V and J genes are TRBV10-2 and TRBJ2-7, with 12 bases fitting TRBD1. The CDR3 spans 13 residues. The V gene's germline CDR1 is WSHSY and CDR2 SAAADI. Trimming cost V 9 bases and J 5 bases; bases outside gene matches: 5. CDR3: CASSGTGGNEQYF. CDR3 sequence (DNA): TGCGCCAGTTCCGGGACAGGGGGCAACGAGCAGTACTTC.